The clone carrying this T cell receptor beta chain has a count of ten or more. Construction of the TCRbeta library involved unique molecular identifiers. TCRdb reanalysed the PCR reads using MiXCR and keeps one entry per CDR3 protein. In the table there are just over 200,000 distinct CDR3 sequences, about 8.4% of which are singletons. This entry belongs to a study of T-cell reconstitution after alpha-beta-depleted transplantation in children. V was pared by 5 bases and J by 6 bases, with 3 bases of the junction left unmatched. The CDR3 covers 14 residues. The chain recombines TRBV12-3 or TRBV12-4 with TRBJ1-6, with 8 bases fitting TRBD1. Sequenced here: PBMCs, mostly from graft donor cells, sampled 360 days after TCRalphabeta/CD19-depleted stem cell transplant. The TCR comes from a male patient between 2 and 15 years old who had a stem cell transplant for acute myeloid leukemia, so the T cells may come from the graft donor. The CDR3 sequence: CASSRTGINSPLHF. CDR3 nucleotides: TGTGCCAGCAGTCGGACAGGGATTAATTCACCCCTCCACTTT.